Following are 19 T cell receptor beta chains from one sample sequenced in a study of blood T cells in healthy people across ages. Through a sample-barcoded 5' primer and a J-beta primer mix, a second PCR was run for roughly 6 to 12 cycles. Using its own MiXCR run on the 5' RACE reads, TCRdb lists one record per CDR3 protein. Of 600,000 or so distinct CDR3 sequences in the sample, 21% were seen once. The sequencing input was blood. These receptors were collected from a man aged 70-80 years in good health.

This clonotype has more than one count but fewer than ten. J is TRBJ2-7 and V is TRBV28, with D perhaps matching TRBD2 (5 bases). Germline lookup yields CDR1 MDHEN and CDR2 SYDVKM. The CDR3 has 14 amino acids. V gave up 7 bases and J gave up 5 bases, with 18 bases separating them. The CDR3 protein is CASIVGRRSDEQYF. In DNA, the CDR3 is TGTGCCAGCATTGTGGGAAGGAGGAGCGACGAGCAGTACTTC.

The chain joins TRBV7-6 to TRBJ1-4, with TRBD1 matching 7 bases. Losses at the gene ends were 8 bases for V and 6 bases for J; bases not matched to a gene: 6. The CDR3 spans 13 residues. Germline-derived CDR1 and CDR2 are SGHVS and FNYEAQ. This CDR3 reads CASSGQGDEKLFF. The CDR3 DNA follows: TGTGCCAGCTCGGGGCAGGGGGATGAAAAACTGTTTTTT.

Only a few counts were recorded for this clonotype. This chain uses TRBV21-1 with TRBJ1-1. TRBV21-1 is a pseudogene segment. This CDR3 region has 17 residues. For the CDR3, the DNA is TGTGCCAGCAGCAAAAATGAAAATGGCAGGACGAACACTGAAGCTTTCTTT. Translated: CASSKNENGRTNTEAFF.

The V gene is TRBV28, the J gene TRBJ1-2, with D possibly being TRBD1 (5 bases). Germline loops: CDR1 MDHEN, CDR2 SYDVKM. CDR3 size: 14 residues. V was shortened by 10 bases and J by 2 bases, with 17 bases between the two germline ends. As DNA, the CDR3 is TGTGCCACCCGCCGGCCGACAGTGAACTATGGCTACACCTTC. As protein: CATRRPTVNYGYTF.

CDR3: CASRPTGTRVSYEQYF. The CDR3 region has the DNA TGTGCCAGCAGACCGACCGGGACTAGGGTCTCCTACGAGCAGTACTTC. The chain links TRBV6-2 or TRBV6-3 to TRBJ2-7, with 8 bases identical to TRBD2. J gave up 0 bases and V 6 bases, and 10 bases lay outside the gene matches. Germline V CDR1 and CDR2: MNHEY, SVGEGT. The CDR3 length is 16 residues.

The CDR3 is CSASGPAYEQYF. CDR3 DNA sequence: TGCAGTGCTAGCGGGCCCGCCTACGAGCAGTACTTC. The gene calls are TRBV20-1 and TRBJ2-5; D gene ambiguous. The J call may not be correct, given that the DNA end is closer to TRBJ2-7. The CDR3 loop spans 12 amino acids. CDR1 is DFQATT, CDR2 SNEGSKA, per germline (reference sequence).

This clonotype turned up a few times. The chain recombines TRBV6-5 with TRBJ1-1; D is ambiguous. Germline CDR1 and CDR2: MNHEY and SVGAGI. The CDR3 is 14 residues long. The ends were cut back, 2 bases at V and 1 base at J, with 8 bases in the middle. CDR3 nucleotides: TGTGCCAGCAGTTACACAAGGGCGAACACTGAAGCTTTCTTT. It encodes CASSYTRANTEAFF.

The chain recombines TRBV20-1 with TRBJ2-2; 7 bases fit TRBD1. Germline V CDR1 and CDR2: DFQATT, SNEGSKA (reference sequence). The CDR3 totals 14 residues. Germline trimming cut 6 bases from V and 4 bases from J; bases unmatched to any gene: 8. CDR3 sequence reads: CSASTGAVTGELFF. CDR3 sequence (DNA): TGCAGTGCAAGTACAGGGGCTGTCACCGGGGAGCTGTTTTTT.

This chain connects TRBV9 to TRBJ2-5; no definite D call. V lost 0 bases to trimming and J lost 5 bases, with 14 bases between them. CDR3 size: 15 residues. Germline V gene sequence: CDR1 SGDLS, CDR2 YYNGEE. The CDR3 nucleotides read TGTGCCAGCAGCGTAGACGGCAGCACTGGGGAGACCCAGTACTTC. Its protein is CASSVDGSTGETQYF. The complete variable domain, with remaining parts taken from reference TRBV9 and TRBJ2-5, reads DSGVTQTPKHLITATGQRVTLRCSPRSGDLSVYWYQQSLDQGLQFLIQYYNGEERAKGNILERFSAQQFPDLHSELNLSSLELGDSALYFCASSVDGSTGETQYFGPGTRLLVL.

This clonotype has more than one count but fewer than ten. The rearrangement links TRBV7-9 to TRBJ2-1; 12 positions match TRBD1. J lost 12 bases, V lost 3 bases, and 12 bases had no gene match. The length of the CDR3 is 16 residues. Germline CDR1 reads SEHNR; CDR2 reads FQNEAQ (reference sequence). The DNA for the CDR3 is TGTGCCAGCAGCTTCCCACCGGGACAGGGGGCGGTGTCGCAGTTCTTC. Its translation: CASSFPPGQGAVSQFF.

The CDR3 DNA follows: TGTGCCAGCAGTCAAGGACAGGGAGGGACCCAGTACTTC. This gives the protein CASSQGQGGTQYF. V is TRBV2 and J is TRBJ2-5; 8 bases are a match to TRBD1. CDR1 and CDR2 from the germline V gene are SNHLY and FYNNEI. V was pared by 5 bases and J by 7 bases, with 6 bases of the junction left unmatched. The CDR3 extends over 13 amino acids.

The rearrangement uses TRBV4-1 and TRBJ2-5; D remains unclear. This CDR3 contains 17 residues. V was shortened by 0 bases and J by 2 bases, with 16 bases between the two germline ends. Germline V gives CDR1 MGHRA, CDR2 YSYEKL. CDR3 sequence reads: CASSQDIDSSFQETQYF. In nucleotides, the CDR3 is TGCGCCAGCAGCCAAGATATCGATAGTAGCTTTCAAGAGACCCAGTACTTC.

Many counts were recorded for this clonotype. The rearrangement links TRBV12-3 or TRBV12-4 to TRBJ2-1, with 13 nucleotides matching TRBD2. The CDR3 runs to 16 residues. V lost 5 bases, J lost 9 bases, and 10 bases stayed unmatched. The CDR3 DNA is TGTGCCAGCAGTACAAGGACTAGCGGGAGAGCTGCTGAGCAGTTCTTC. The encoded protein is CASSTRTSGRAAEQFF.

The gene calls are TRBV7-2 and TRBJ2-5; TRBD1 aligns across 7 bases. The DNA end favors TRBJ2-1, so the J call may be wrong. CDR1 and CDR2 from the germline V gene are SGHTA and FQGNSA. This CDR3 has 15 amino acids. CDR3 coding DNA: TGTGCCAGCAGCTTAGCCGCACGAGGGGGCTGGGAGCAGTTCTTC. Encoded protein: CASSLAARGGWEQFF.

At least ten counts were recorded for this clonotype. The chain is built from TRBV6-2 or TRBV6-3 and TRBJ2-1; possibly TRBD1 or TRBD2 for D (5 bases each). Germline V lookup: CDR1 MNHEY, CDR2 SVGEGT. The CDR3 runs to 14 residues. Trimming took 0 bases from V and 11 from J, leaving 14 bases between them. This chain's CDR3 is CASSYSSTGAKQFF. The CDR3 DNA is TGTGCCAGCAGTTACTCGAGTACCGGGGCTAAGCAGTTCTTC.

This chain links TRBV29-1 with TRBJ2-1; the match to TRBD1 covers 11 bases. Matching the DNA end better, TRBJ2-5 makes the J call doubtful. CDR3 size: 13 residues. In germline, CDR1 is SQVTM, CDR2 ANQGSEA. The chain's CDR3 is CSVVGQGAWTQYF. CDR3 sequence (DNA): TGCAGCGTTGTCGGACAGGGGGCTTGGACCCAGTACTTC.

This clonotype was detected a few times. The V gene is TRBV25-1, the J gene TRBJ2-7; D perhaps matches TRBD1 (5 bases). Germline CDR1 reads MGHDK; CDR2 reads SYGVNS. The CDR3 covers 15 residues. Trimming removed 5 bases from V and 1 base from J, with 15 bases in between. For the CDR3, the DNA is TGTGCCAGCAGTAGTCTAGGGGAAGGGTCCTACGAGCAGTACTTC. Protein sequence: CASSSLGEGSYEQYF.

This clonotype was found many times. V usage is TRBV12-3 or TRBV12-4 and J usage is TRBJ2-5, with a possible D match to TRBD1 (5 bases). Trimming left V 4 bases short and J 7 bases short, with 10 bases between. The CDR3 spans 12 residues. CDR3 nucleotide sequence: TGTGCCAGCAGTTCAGGGCCGGGGACCCAGTACTTC. Translation: CASSSGPGTQYF.

This clonotype came up a few times. The chain recombines TRBV7-2 with TRBJ1-5; no clear D gene. Per germline, CDR1 SGHTA and CDR2 FQGNSA. Trimming removed 2 bases at V and 0 bases at J, with 8 bases between. The CDR3 has 15 amino acids. Written as DNA, the CDR3 is TGTGCCAGCAGCTTATCGGGGATTAGCAATCAGCCCCAGCATTTT. Protein product: CASSLSGISNQPQHF.